These T cell receptor beta chains were read from a single sample in a study of T cell repertoires in cytomegalovirus infection. Their specific antigens are unknown. TCRdb independently ran MiXCR on the reads; one entry per CDR3 protein. Found here are fewer than 130,000 distinct CDR3 sequences, over 40% of them singletons; the top ten hold just under 75%. Sequenced here: CD8+ T cells from cultured PBMCs, sampled from culture after CMV antigen stimulation. Receptor source: a human donor in good health (CMV status not recorded). Some clones in this sample may be carry-over from other donors' samples. Each CDR3 is given with its conserved first and last residue. Each record gives: D gene, clone size, V gene, J gene, CDR3 DNA, CDR3 protein. D genes are given only for firm matches. The size of a clone is reported for some rows only, either as once, few or many, or as a class for expanded clones.

>-|few|TRBV4-1|TRBJ2-7
TGCGCCAGCAGCCGATCGGACAACTCCTACGAGCAGTACTTC
CASSRSDNSYEQYF
>-|few|TRBV19|TRBJ1-1
TGTGCCAGTACCGGCAGGGAGTCTGAAGCTTTCTTT
CASTGRESEAFF
>-|few|TRBV28|TRBJ1-2
TGTGCCAGCAGTTTCTCAAGAGGGTATGGCTACACCTTC
CASSFSRGYGYTF
>-|many|TRBV5-4|TRBJ2-7
TGTGCCAGCAGCTTGGACTCCCCCTACGAGCAGTACTTC
CASSLDSPYEQYF
>-|many|TRBV12-3/TRBV12-4|TRBJ1-3
TGTGCCAGCAGTTCCACGGAGGGCTCTGGAAACACCATATATTTT
CASSSTEGSGNTIYF
>TRBD1|few|TRBV28|TRBJ1-2
TGTGCCAGCAGTTTTAGGGGGACAGGGTTCTATGGCTACACCTTC
CASSFRGTGFYGYTF
>TRBD1|-|TRBV12-3/TRBV12-4|TRBJ1-1
TGTGCCAGCAGTTTTAGGGGACAGGGAGGGACTGAAGCTTTCTTT
CASSFRGQGGTEAFF
>TRBD1|-|TRBV27|TRBJ2-3
TGTGCCAGCAGTTTATTCCCGACAGGGGGGGATACGCAGTATTTT
CASSLFPTGGDTQYF
>-|-|TRBV27|TRBJ2-1
TGTGCCAGCAGCTCAGGGGGGGACAATGAGCAGTTCTTC
CASSSGGDNEQFF
>TRBD2|-|TRBV3-1|TRBJ2-1
TGTGCCAGCCAAGGGATAGCGGGGGGTAATGAGCAGTTCTTC
CASQGIAGGNEQFF
>-|few|TRBV6-1|TRBJ1-6
TGTGCCAGCAGGACAGACAGCTCCTATAATTCACCCCTCCACTTT
CASRTDSSYNSPLHF
>-|-|TRBV12-3/TRBV12-4|TRBJ2-7
TGTGCCACTGGGACCGCTATGGGAGAGCAGTACTTC
CATGTAMGEQYF
>TRBD1|-|TRBV6-5|TRBJ2-5
TGTGCCAGCAGTTATGGGACAGGGCTAGGGGAGACCCAGTACTTC
CASSYGTGLGETQYF
>-|few|TRBV27|TRBJ1-3
TGTGCCAGCAGCCCAGCGGGGGTATCGGGAAACACCATATATTTT
CASSPAGVSGNTIYF
>-|-|TRBV10-3|TRBJ1-5
TGTGCCATCAGTGTAAGGAGGAATTATAGCAATCAGCCCCAGCATTTT
CAISVRRNYSNQPQHF
>TRBD2|few|TRBV29-1|TRBJ2-1
TGCAGCGTGAGACTAGCGGGGGGTTACAATGAGCAGTTCTTC
CSVRLAGGYNEQFF